Reported below is one TCR beta chain. TCRdb's copy holds only in-frame clones and misses some; the assay was immunoSEQ multiplex PCR. The sample includes over 90,000 clones, 70% to 75% seen only once; the top ten take 25% to 30%. This entry is derived from a study of CD8 T cell repertoires and HIV-1 epitope variants. The CDR3 consists of 14 residues. Germline values: CDR1 SGHRS, CDR2 YFSETQ. Trimming cost V 0 bases and J 8 bases, with 12 bases left between them. Sequenced: uncultured baseline CD8+ T cells from peripheral blood mononuclear cells (PBMCs). The TCR was taken from a male donor with HIV. The rearrangement joins TRBV5-1 to TRBJ2-1; possibly TRBD2 for D (6 bases). In nucleotides, the CDR3 is TGCGCCAGCAGCTTGGTGGCGGGGTTGGATGAGCAGTTCTTC. Translation gives CASSLVAGLDEQFF.